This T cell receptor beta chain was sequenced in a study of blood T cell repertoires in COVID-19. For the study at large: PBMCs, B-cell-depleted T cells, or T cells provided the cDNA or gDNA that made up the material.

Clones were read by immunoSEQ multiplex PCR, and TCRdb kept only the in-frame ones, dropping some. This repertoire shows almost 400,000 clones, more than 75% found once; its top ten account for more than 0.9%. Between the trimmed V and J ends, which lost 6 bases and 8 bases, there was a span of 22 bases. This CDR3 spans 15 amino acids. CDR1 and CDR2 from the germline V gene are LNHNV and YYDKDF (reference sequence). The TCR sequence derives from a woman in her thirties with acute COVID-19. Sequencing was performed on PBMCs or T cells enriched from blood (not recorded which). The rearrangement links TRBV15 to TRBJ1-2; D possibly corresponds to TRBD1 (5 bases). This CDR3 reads CATSIPGTGVGGYTF. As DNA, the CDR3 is TGTGCCACCAGTATCCCGGGGACTGGGGTTGGGGGCTACACCTTC.